One and the same sample provided the 29 T cell receptor beta chains below, sequenced in a study of immune characterization of retroperitoneal liposarcoma. MiXCR was run by TCRdb on the PCR reads, yielding one entry per CDR3 protein. The sample carries more than 15,000 distinct CDR3 sequences, approximately 40% recorded once. What was sequenced was blood. The receptors come from a male donor with retroperitoneal liposarcoma.

This clonotype was seen a handful of times. The chain has TRBV27 and TRBJ2-1, with D hard to call. Per the germline V gene, CDR1 is MNHEY and CDR2 is SMNVEV (reference sequence). This CDR3 is built from 11 residues. Trimming cost V 2 bases and J 15 bases, with 11 bases left between them. This CDR3 reads CASSLPTILFF. DNA for the CDR3: TGTGCCAGCAGTTTACCGACCATTCTGTTCTTC.

This clonotype has only a few counts. The chain carries TRBV27 and TRBJ2-1; D may correspond to TRBD1 or TRBD2 (5 bases each). The V end was cut by 5 bases, the J end by 10 bases, with 15 bases between. Looked up from germline, CDR1 is MNHEY and CDR2 is SMNVEV (reference sequence). The CDR3 sequence is 13 residues long. The CDR3 protein is CASSLTGTYEQFF. The DNA of the CDR3 is TGTGCCAGCAGTCTAACGGGGACCTACGAGCAGTTCTTC.

The rearrangement links TRBV6-8 to TRBJ1-6; D might be TRBD1 (5 bases). Germline CDR1 is MNHGY and CDR2 is SAAAGT. The CDR3 length is 14 residues. Trimming took 8 bases from V and 5 from J, leaving 13 bases between them. DNA of the CDR3: TGTGCCAGCGCCGGGACGATTAATAATTCACCCCTCCACTTT. Its translation: CASAGTINNSPLHF.

A remark on this clonotype: Given a much more abundant clone one base away, this may be a read error. Since no conserved phenylalanine or tryptophan closes the CDR3, a read error is the likely cause. The chain employs TRBV12-3 or TRBV12-4 and TRBJ2-7; 7 positions agree with TRBD2. The J call may be wrong; the DNA end is better matched by TRBJ2-1. The CDR3 sequence is 15 residues long. Here the CDR3 DNA reads TGTGCCAGCAGTTCGCGCAGCGGGGATATAAATGAGCAGTTCTGC. Amino acids: CASSSRSGDINEQFC.

The chain links TRBV12-3 or TRBV12-4 to TRBJ2-1; 7 bases match TRBD1. V shed 5 bases and J 7 bases; nucleotides not matched to a gene: 5. This CDR3 comprises 13 residues. CDR3 amino acids: CASSPLQGNEQFF. The CDR3 nucleotides are TGTGCCAGCAGTCCTTTACAGGGGAATGAGCAGTTCTTC.

By frequency in the sample, this clonotype is medium-sized. The CDR3 region has the DNA TGTGCCAGCAGGGTTGGGCTAGCGGGAAATGAGCAGTTCTTC. This sequence encodes CASRVGLAGNEQFF. The rearrangement joins TRBV6-1 to TRBJ2-1; TRBD2 agrees at 9 bases. V shed 6 bases and J 7 bases; nucleotides not matched to a gene: 7. From germline, CDR1 is MNHNS and CDR2 SASEGT. This CDR3 has 14 residues.

This clonotype was found many times. This sequence joins TRBV12-3 or TRBV12-4 and TRBJ2-7, with D perhaps matching TRBD1 (5 bases). The germline V and J ends were trimmed by 6 bases and 0 bases, with 12 bases remaining between them. The CDR3 length is 14 residues. As DNA, the CDR3 is TGTGCCAGCAGGGCGAGCAGGGACTCCTACGAGCAGTACTTC. Translation gives CASRASRDSYEQYF.

This clonotype has more than one count but fewer than ten. V usage is TRBV6-4 and J usage is TRBJ2-1, with 10 bases matching TRBD2. J gave up 6 bases and V 3 bases, and 8 bases lay outside the gene matches. Germline V CDR1 and CDR2: MRHNA, SNTAGT. The CDR3 loop spans 16 amino acids. The CDR3 is CASSEAPAGGVNEQFF. As DNA, the CDR3 is TGTGCCAGCAGTGAGGCACCAGCGGGAGGGGTCAATGAGCAGTTCTTC.

This clonotype was counted ten times or more. The rearrangement links TRBV6-1 to TRBJ2-3; D is unclear. Germline V gene data show CDR1 as MNHNS and CDR2 as SASEGT. V dropped 8 bases and J dropped 4 bases, with 7 bases sitting between them. This CDR3 comprises 11 residues. This chain's CDR3 is CASSSSDTQYF. For the CDR3, the DNA is TGTGCCAGCTCGAGTTCAGATACGCAGTATTTT.

This clonotype was recorded a few times. With a much larger clone just one base away, this may be a read error. The chain uses TRBV25-1 and TRBJ2-3, with 8 bases fitting TRBD2. Germline CDR1 and CDR2: MGHDK and SYGVNS. This CDR3 has 14 amino acids. The V and J ends lost 10 bases and 1 base, in that order; junction bases with no gene match: 7. Written as DNA, the CDR3 is TGTGCCACCCGGGGGGGGGGGGGCACAGATACGCAGTATTTT. The encoded protein is CATRGGGGTDTQYF.

The table lists this clonotype with a few counts. The V call is TRBV7-3, the J call TRBJ2-3, with 12 bases fitting TRBD2. J was trimmed by 0 bases and V by 4 bases; bases with no gene match: 14. From germline, CDR1 is SGHTA and CDR2 FQGTGA. The CDR3 contains 20 residues. CDR3 nucleotides: TGTGCCAGCAGCTACCACCCAGCTAGCGGGGGGGTAACTAGCACAGATACGCAGTATTTT. It codes for CASSYHPASGGVTSTDTQYF.

V and J are TRBV7-6 and TRBJ2-1, with D maybe TRBD1 (6 bases). TRBJ2-5 explains the end of the DNA better; the J call may be wrong. The length of the CDR3 is 15 residues. CDR1 SGHVS and CDR2 FNYEAQ come from the germline V gene. The CDR3 is CASSLRTAMRETQYF. Written as DNA, the CDR3 is TGTGCCAGCAGCTTACGGACAGCGATGAGAGAGACCCAGTACTTC.

The chain uses TRBV6-2 or TRBV6-3 and TRBJ2-3, with D possibly being TRBD2 (6 bases). The germline V gene has CDR1 MNHEY and CDR2 SVGEGT. V was trimmed by 2 bases and J by 3 bases, leaving 12 bases between them. The CDR3 is 15 amino acids. The CDR3 DNA reads TGTGCCAGCAGTTACGTGGGCGGGACGACAGATACGCAGTATTTT. Its translation is CASSYVGGTTDTQYF.

This clonotype came up once. The chain recombines TRBV5-1 with TRBJ1-2; no definite D call. CDR3 length equals 14 residues. V lost 1 base and J lost 8, with 15 bases in between. CDR1 and CDR2 from the germline V gene are SGHRS and YFSETQ. The CDR3 here is CASSLTGTAVGYTF. The CDR3 bases are TGCGCCAGCAGCTTGACGGGCACCGCTGTAGGCTACACCTTC. Full variable domain (outside the CDR3, taken from reference TRBV5-1 and TRBJ1-2): KAGVTQTPRYLIKTRGQQVTLSCSPISGHRSVSWYQQTPGQGLQFLFEYFSETQRNKGNFPGRFSGRQFSNSRSEMNVSTLELGDSALYLCASSLTGTAVGYTFGSGTRLTVV.

Concerning this clonotype itself: Just one base apart from a much larger clone, this may be a read error. This chain joins TRBV6-1 and TRBJ2-1; 8 nucleotides line up with TRBD1. The germline V gene has CDR1 MNHNS and CDR2 SASEGT. After removal of 6 bases from V and 10 bases from J, the junction contained 8 bases not matched to a gene. The CDR3 consists of 13 residues. The CDR3 region is CASRQGEPYEQFF. In DNA form, the CDR3 reads TGTGCCAGCAGACAGGGGGAACCCTACGAGCAGTTCTTC.

This clonotype is medium-sized (0.01 to 0.1%) within its sample. One junction end disagrees with the germline gene, perhaps due to a read error. The V gene is TRBV7-2, the J gene TRBJ2-1; 9 nucleotides line up with TRBD2. This CDR3 comprises 14 residues. The germline gives CDR1 SGHTA, CDR2 FQGNSA. The CDR3 here is CASNLAGAYNEQFF. CDR3 nucleotide sequence: TGTGCCAGCAACTTAGCGGGAGCTTACAATGAGCAGTTCTTC.

This clonotype is medium-sized (0.01 to 0.1%). The chain links TRBV7-2 to TRBJ2-1; 9 bases fit TRBD2. Germline V gene lookup returns CDR1 SGHTA and CDR2 FQGNSA. V dropped 5 bases and J dropped 5; count of bases not matched to a gene: 4. The CDR3 is 14 residues long. CDR3 DNA: TGTGCCAGCAGCCGGACTAGCGACCACAATGAGCAGTTCTTC. Translated: CASSRTSDHNEQFF.

The chain joins TRBV6-2 or TRBV6-3 to TRBJ2-7; 9 bases line up with TRBD2. The trim removed 2 bases at V and 3 bases at J, leaving 2 bases unmatched. The CDR3 loop spans 14 amino acids. From germline, CDR1 is MNHEY and CDR2 SVGEGT. CDR3 nucleotides: TGTGCCAGCAGTTACGGGACTAGCTTCTACGAGCAGTACTTC. It yields the protein CASSYGTSFYEQYF.

This clonotype has more than one count but fewer than ten. The chain uses TRBV6-1 and TRBJ2-3, with TRBD2 matching over 7 bases. This CDR3 is 15 amino acids long. Per germline, CDR1 MNHNS and CDR2 SASEGT. Losses at the gene ends were 5 bases for V and 8 bases for J; bases not matched to a gene: 13. The chain's CDR3 is CASSSPDGRRRTQYF. CDR3 nucleotide sequence: TGTGCCAGCAGTTCCCCGGACGGGAGGAGACGTACGCAGTATTTT.

This chain links TRBV5-1 with TRBJ2-2, with TRBD1 matching 9 bases. The V segment lost 4 bases and the J segment 0 bases; nucleotides outside the gene matches: 4. From germline, CDR1 is SGHRS and CDR2 YFSETQ. This CDR3 is 16 amino acids long. Here the CDR3 reads CASSPGQGTNTGELFF. In nucleotides, the CDR3 is TGCGCCAGCAGCCCCGGACAGGGGACGAACACCGGGGAGCTGTTTTTT.

The V and J genes are TRBV5-4 and TRBJ2-5; 13 bases align to TRBD2. The DNA matches TRBJ2-7 better at its end, which makes the J call doubtful. The CDR3 spans 16 residues. Per the germline V gene, CDR1 is SGHNT and CDR2 is YYREEE (reference sequence). CDR3 region: CASSSGLAGVFSEQYF. The CDR3 nucleotides read TGTGCCAGCAGCTCCGGACTAGCGGGAGTATTTTCCGAGCAGTACTTC.

The gene calls are TRBV6-4 and TRBJ2-7, with D perhaps given as TRBD1 or TRBD2 (5 bases each). With 5 bases removed from V and 2 bases from J, the gap between germline ends came to 19 bases. Germline V gene sequence: CDR1 MRHNA, CDR2 SNTAGT. The CDR3 covers 16 residues. The CDR3 DNA is TGTGCCAGCAGTCCAAACACCGACGGGGCCCCCTACGAGCAGTACTTC. Protein: CASSPNTDGAPYEQYF.

V is TRBV3-1 and J is TRBJ2-3, with D possibly called TRBD1 or TRBD2 (6 bases each). The CDR3 contains 14 residues. V lost 3 bases and J 6 bases, leaving 13 bases between the germline ends. Germline CDR1 and CDR2: LGHDT and YNNKEL (reference sequence). In DNA form, the CDR3 reads TGTGCCAGCAGCCAGGCCGGGGGCGCGGATACGCAGTATTTT. It encodes CASSQAGGADTQYF.

This clonotype was counted ten times or more. This chain links TRBV6-1 with TRBJ2-5; perhaps D is TRBD1 or TRBD2 (6 bases each). V was clipped by 6 bases and J by 11 bases, with 22 bases between them. Germline V gene sequence: CDR1 MNHNS, CDR2 SASEGT. CDR3 length equals 14 residues. The CDR3 region has the DNA TGTGCCAGCAGCCGGGCAGGGGCGCGGGATGAGCAGTACTTC. Amino acids: CASSRAGARDEQYF.

V gene TRBV11-3 combines with J gene TRBJ1-2; D perhaps matches TRBD1 (6 bases). CDR3 size: 13 residues. V shed 1 base and J shed 4 bases, with 7 bases lying between them. Looked up from germline, CDR1 is SGHNT and CDR2 is YENEEA. The CDR3 DNA reads TGTGCCAGCAGCTTAGGACAGGTCTATGGCTACACCTTC. This gives the protein CASSLGQVYGYTF.

CDR3 DNA sequence: TGTGCCAGCAGCTCGGGGACTAGCGGGTTTATCTCCTACAATGAGCAGTTCTTC. As protein: CASSSGTSGFISYNEQFF. This chain links TRBV7-2 with TRBJ2-1; TRBD2 matches 12 bases. Germline values: CDR1 SGHTA, CDR2 FQGNSA. This CDR3 has 18 amino acids. V was pared by 4 bases and J by 0 bases, with 7 bases of the junction left unmatched. Filled out from reference TRBV7-2 and TRBJ2-1, the complete variable domain reads GAGVSQSPSNKVTEKGKDVELRCDPISGHTALYWYRQSLGQGLEFLIYFQGNSAPDKSGLPSDRFSAERTGGSVSTLTIQRTQQEDSAVYLCASSSGTSGFISYNEQFFGPGTRLTVL.

To note about this clonotype: At one end, the junction sequence differs from germline, possibly due to a read error. This chain uses TRBV11-2 with TRBJ2-5, with TRBD1 matching over 10 bases. The better agreement between TRBJ2-1 and the DNA end casts doubt on the J call. There are 15 residues in the CDR3. CDR1 is SGHAT and CDR2 is FQNNGV in the germline V gene. This CDR3 is CANSLDRGRQETQFF. Here the CDR3 DNA reads TGTGCCAACAGCTTAGACAGGGGGCGGCAAGAGACCCAGTTCTTC.

This clonotype is labeled medium-sized. The chain links TRBV6-1 to TRBJ2-5; D uncertain. The CDR3 is 13 amino acids. CDR1 is MNHNS and CDR2 is SASEGT in the germline V gene. With 2 bases removed from V and 5 bases from J, the gap between germline ends came to 9 bases. CDR3 nucleotides: TGTGCCAGCAGTGAACCGGCATTGGAGACCCAGTACTTC. It specifies CASSEPALETQYF.

The chain links TRBV12-5 to TRBJ1-1; a possible D gene is TRBD1 (5 bases). Germline-derived CDR1 and CDR2 are LGHNT and FRNRAP. This CDR3 region has 14 residues. Trimming left V 6 bases short and J 1 base short, with 12 bases between. The CDR3: CASGSGGWNTEAFF. As DNA, the CDR3 is TGTGCTAGTGGATCGGGGGGATGGAACACTGAAGCTTTCTTT. The full variable domain, with the rest looked up from reference TRBV12-5 and TRBJ1-1, is DARVTQTPRHKVTEMGQEVTMRCQPILGHNTVFWYRQTMMQGLELLAYFRNRAPLDDSGMPKDRFSAEMPDATLATLKIQPSEPRDSAVYFCASGSGGWNTEAFFGQGTRLTVV.